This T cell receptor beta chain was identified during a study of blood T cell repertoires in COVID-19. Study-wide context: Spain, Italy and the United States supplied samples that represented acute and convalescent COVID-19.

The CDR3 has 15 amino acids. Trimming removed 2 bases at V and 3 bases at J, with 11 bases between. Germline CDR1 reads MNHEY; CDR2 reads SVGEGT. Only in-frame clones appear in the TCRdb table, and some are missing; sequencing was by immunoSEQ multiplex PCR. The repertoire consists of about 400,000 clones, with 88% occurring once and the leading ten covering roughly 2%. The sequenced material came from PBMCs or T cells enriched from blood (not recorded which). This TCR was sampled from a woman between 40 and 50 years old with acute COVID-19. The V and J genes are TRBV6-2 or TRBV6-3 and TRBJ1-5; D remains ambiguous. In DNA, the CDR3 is TGTGCCAGCAGTTACATTCTCCGGGACAATCAGCCCCAGCATTTT. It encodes CASSYILRDNQPQHF.